This T cell receptor (beta chain) was sequenced during a study of vaccination and CD4 T cells after COVID-19. Sequenced with the Oncomine TCR Beta short-read assay was DNA taken from cultured CD4+ T cells. Each CDR3 protein gets one entry after TCRdb re-called the PCR reads with MiXCR. The profile shows 22,000 or so distinct CDR3 sequences, approximately 32% of them singletons. Treatment noted: approximately nine-day PBMC culture with coronavirus spike peptide pools or control peptides (ViraFEST assay). The CDR3 totals 17 residues. CDR1 and CDR2 (germline): SGDLS, YYNGEE. J lost 1 base, V lost 2 bases, and 11 bases had no gene match. Concerning this clonotype itself: Its matching antigen is unknown.

V gene TRBV9 combines with J gene TRBJ2-7, with TRBD2 matching 8 bases. Sequenced input: cultured CD4+ T cells from blood. This TCR was recovered from a human donor with COVID-19. CDR3 sequence: CASSVNQAAGGSYEQYF. CDR3 coding DNA: TGTGCCAGCAGCGTCAACCAAGCGGCGGGGGGTTCCTACGAGCAGTACTTC.